This passage covers 17 T cell receptor beta chains from one sample sequenced in a study of Graves' ophthalmopathy and Graves' hyperthyroidism. Researchers took RNA transcripts and amplified TCR beta CDR3 regions from them. The library came from an HTBI-primed first-round RT-PCR and a second-round multiplex PCR. TCRdb itself ran the multiplex PCR reads through MiXCR, one entry per CDR3 protein. The sample includes 650,000 to 800,000 distinct CDR3 sequences, just over 40% of them seen just once. Sample: peripheral blood. Source of these receptors: an adult man with Graves' ophthalmopathy.

This clonotype was counted many times. The rearrangement links TRBV24-1 to TRBJ1-1; tentatively, D is TRBD1 (5 bases). From germline, CDR1 is KGHDR and CDR2 SFDVKD. CDR3 length: 11 residues. Trimming pared 11 bases from V and 4 bases from J, leaving 10 bases between. The CDR3 region has the DNA TGTGCCAGTTCAGGGTCCACTGAAGCTTTCTTT. Amino acids: CASSGSTEAFF.

This clonotype appeared a few times. This chain uses TRBV11-2 with TRBJ2-2; perhaps TRBD2 as D (5 bases). The length of the CDR3 is 14 residues. CDR1 is SGHAT, CDR2 FQNNGV, per germline. Trimming took off 6 bases at V and 5 bases at J, with 13 bases between the two ends. The chain's CDR3 is CASRLRSGTGELFF. In nucleotides, the CDR3 is TGTGCCAGCAGACTGCGATCGGGAACCGGGGAGCTGTTTTTT.

This clonotype has at least ten counts. The V and J genes are TRBV9 and TRBJ1-5; D is ambiguous. The CDR3 contains 15 residues. The germline gives CDR1 SGDLS, CDR2 YYNGEE. V lost 0 bases, J lost 0 bases, and 7 bases lay in between. The CDR3 region has the DNA TGTGCCAGCAGCGTAGACGGCCATAGCAATCAGCCCCAGCATTTT. Translating gives CASSVDGHSNQPQHF.

This clonotype was observed many times. CDR3 region: CASRNRDYEQYF. CDR3 nucleotide sequence: TGTGCCAGCAGAAACAGGGACTACGAGCAGTACTTC. V gene TRBV6-5 combines with J gene TRBJ2-7; D is perhaps TRBD1 (6 bases). The CDR3 length is 12 residues. Per the germline V gene, CDR1 is MNHEY and CDR2 is SVGAGI. With 6 bases removed from V and 3 bases from J, the gap between germline ends came to 9 bases.

The J gene is TRBJ1-2, the V gene TRBV4-3, with 10 positions matching TRBD1. The CDR3 has 15 amino acids. CDR1 and CDR2 (germline): LGHNA, YSLEER. The V and J ends lost 1 base and 6 bases, in that order; junction bases with no gene match: 5. The CDR3 DNA follows: TGCGCCAGCAGCCAAGCCCCCGGACAGGGGGATGGCTACACCTTC. It specifies CASSQAPGQGDGYTF.

The chain recombines TRBV7-9 with TRBJ1-3; 7 bases line up with TRBD1. V shed 4 bases and J 2 bases; nucleotides not matched to a gene: 2. Germline assignment: CDR1 SEHNR and CDR2 FQNEAQ (reference sequence). This CDR3 has 14 residues. The CDR3, as DNA: TGTGCCAGCAGCTCAGGGGGAACTGGAAACACCATATATTTT. Amino acid sequence: CASSSGGTGNTIYF. The full variable domain, rest sourced from reference TRBV7-9 and TRBJ1-3, is DTGVSQNPRHKITKRGQNVTFRCDPISEHNRLYWYRQTLGQGPEFLTYFQNEAQLEKSRLLSDRFSAERPKGSFSTLEIQRTEQGDSAMYLCASSSGGTGNTIYFGEGSWLTVV.

This clonotype was observed at least ten times. CDR3 nucleotides: TGTGCCAGCAGCCAAGCTATGGGACAGAACTATGGCTACACCTTC. As protein: CASSQAMGQNYGYTF. The chain recombines TRBV4-2 with TRBJ1-2; 7 nucleotides agree with TRBD1. The V gene's germline CDR1 is LGHNA and CDR2 YNFKEQ. V shed 1 base and J 2 bases; nucleotides not matched to a gene: 4. The CDR3 loop spans 15 amino acids.

This clonotype was counted many times. The chain uses TRBV14 and TRBJ1-2; 9 positions agree with TRBD1. The CDR3 has 16 residues. Germline V gene lookup returns CDR1 SGHDN and CDR2 FVKESK. Germline trimming cut 3 bases from V and 11 bases from J; bases unmatched to any gene: 16. CDR3 protein: CASSHLKTGGEGGYTF. The CDR3 nucleotides read TGTGCCAGCAGCCATCTCAAAACAGGGGGCGAAGGCGGGTACACCTTC.

In this sample, this clonotype turned up many times. The CDR3 sequence is CGTNYGYTF. The CDR3 region has the DNA TGTGGGACAAACTATGGCTACACCTTC. J is TRBJ1-2 and V is TRBV19; possible D gene TRBD1, 5 bases. Germline lookup yields CDR1 LNHDA and CDR2 SQIVND (reference sequence). The CDR3 is 9 residues long. Based on the CDR3 plus reference TRBV19 and TRBJ1-2, the full variable domain is DGGITQSPKYLFRKEGQNVTLSCEQNLNHDAMYWYRQDPGQGLRLIYYSQIVNDFQKGDIAEGYSVSREKKESFPLTVTSAQKNPTAFYLCGTNYGYTFGSGTRLTVV.

The chain is built from TRBV2 and TRBJ2-3; D uncertain. The CDR3 covers 13 residues. Trimming took 6 bases from V and 0 from J, leaving 7 bases between them. Germline CDR1 and CDR2: SNHLY and FYNNEI. CDR3 DNA sequence: TGTGCCAGCAGCCGACCTAGCACAGATACGCAGTATTTT. It encodes CASSRPSTDTQYF.

This clonotype was recorded at least ten times. The chain couples TRBV5-6 to TRBJ1-6, with unresolved D. Germline loops: CDR1 SGHDT, CDR2 YYEEEE. Trimming removed 3 bases at V and 7 bases at J, with 8 bases between. CDR3 size: 13 residues. In DNA, the CDR3 is TGTGCCAGCAGCTACGGCACGAATTCACCCCTCCACTTT. As protein: CASSYGTNSPLHF. Filled out from reference TRBV5-6 and TRBJ1-6, the complete variable domain reads DAGVTQSPTHLIKTRGQQVTLRCSPKSGHDTVSWYQQALGQGPQFIFQYYEEEERQRGNFPDRFSGHQFPNYSSELNVNALLLGDSALYLCASSYGTNSPLHFGNGTRLTVT.

V usage is TRBV24-1 and J usage is TRBJ2-1, with unresolved D. Deletions cut 4 bases from V and 6 bases from J, with 6 bases between. This CDR3 has 12 residues. Germline CDR1 and CDR2: KGHDR and SFDVKD. CDR3 residues: CATSEFTNEQFF. The CDR3, as DNA: TGTGCCACCAGTGAATTCACCAATGAGCAGTTCTTC.

This clonotype has a count of ten or more. This chain uses TRBV25-1 with TRBJ1-3; D possibly corresponds to TRBD1 (6 bases). The CDR3 has 13 amino acids. V dropped 10 bases and J dropped 10 bases, with 20 bases sitting between them. Germline CDR1 reads MGHDK; CDR2 reads SYGVNS. The CDR3 DNA follows: TGTGCCACCTCACTGGGGGGGGCCCCTACCATATATTTT. Translation gives CATSLGGAPTIYF. The full variable domain, with the rest looked up from reference TRBV25-1 and TRBJ1-3, is EADIYQTPRYLVIGTGKKITLECSQTMGHDKMYWYQQDPGMELHLIHYSYGVNSTEKGDLSSESTVSRIRTEHFPLTLESARPSHTSQYLCATSLGGAPTIYFGEGSWLTVV.

The chain employs TRBV11-2 and TRBJ1-2; TRBD1 matches at 7 bases. Germline CDR1 and CDR2: SGHAT and FQNNGV. With 4 bases clipped from V and 0 bases from J, the junction kept 8 bases outside the gene matches. The CDR3 is 16 amino acids. The CDR3 coding sequence is TGTGCCAGCAGCTCCTTGACAGGGAAAGCTAACTATGGCTACACCTTC. Protein sequence: CASSSLTGKANYGYTF.

This clonotype was observed a few times. This chain connects TRBV12-3 or TRBV12-4 to TRBJ2-7; no reliable D call. Trimming took 5 bases from V and 3 from J, leaving 14 bases between them. The CDR3 runs to 14 residues. The CDR3 loop is CASSPPGPYYEQYF. CDR3 coding DNA: TGTGCCAGCAGTCCACCGGGCCCTTACTACGAGCAGTACTTC.

This clonotype was detected many times. The V and J genes are TRBV10-3 and TRBJ2-7; D is tentatively TRBD1 or TRBD2 (5 bases each). Trimming stripped 1 base from V and 5 bases from J, with 12 bases between. This CDR3 region has 14 residues. The germline V gene has CDR1 ENHRY and CDR2 SYGVKD. The CDR3 protein is CAISELGPSDEQYF. CDR3 DNA: TGTGCCATCAGTGAGTTGGGACCTTCGGACGAGCAGTACTTC.

J is TRBJ2-2 and V is TRBV7-6; 10 bases are a match to TRBD1. V was pared by 5 bases and J by 2 bases, with 5 bases of the junction left unmatched. CDR3 length equals 16 residues. Germline V gives CDR1 SGHVS, CDR2 FNYEAQ. The CDR3 protein is CASSIWTGGNTGELFF. DNA of the CDR3: TGTGCCAGCAGCATATGGACAGGGGGTAACACCGGGGAGCTGTTTTTT.